This T cell receptor (beta chain) was identified in a study of blood T cell repertoires in COVID-19. V trimming: 0 bases; J trimming: 0 bases; junction bases outside the gene matches: 4. Germline loops: CDR1 SGHRS, CDR2 YFSETQ. The CDR3 length is 18 residues. Source study methods: Reference gene primer amplification gave estimated nucleated cell counts. The data were produced by immunoSEQ multiplex PCR, yet TCRdb's version contains in-frame clones alone and is incomplete. The V and J calls and clone size are taken from that table; D and trimming were inferred from the DNA. The repertoire has 200,000 to 250,000 clones, roughly 79% of them found once; the top ten carry 1.5% to 2%.

The sequenced material came from peripheral blood. The V call is TRBV5-1, the J call TRBJ2-3, with 13 bases fitting TRBD2. The sequence was collected from a woman older than 75 with acute or convalescent COVID-19. The CDR3 nucleotides are TGCGCCAGCAGCTTGGAACTAGCGGGAGGGGTTAGCACAGATACGCAGTATTTT. Encoded protein: CASSLELAGGVSTDTQYF. The full variable domain, its missing parts supplied by reference TRBV5-1 and TRBJ2-3, is KAGVTQTPRYLIKTRGQQVTLSCSPISGHRSVSWYQQTPGQGLQFLFEYFSETQRNKGNFPGRFSGRQFSNSRSEMNVSTLELGDSALYLCASSLELAGGVSTDTQYFGPGTRLTVL.